A single sample is the source of the 2 T cell receptor beta chains below, sequenced in a study of Ad26.COV2.S vaccination and SARS-CoV-2 variants. The data were produced by immunoSEQ multiplex PCR, yet TCRdb's version contains in-frame clones alone and is incomplete. The sample records roughly 510,000 clones, approximately 88% being singletons. Documented treatment: some 20 received Ad26.COV2.S at low or high dose, single or two shots; a few received placebo; per-sample allocation not given. Repertoires come from day 63 after the first vaccine or placebo injection. The material sequenced was peripheral blood, taken in a trial of Ad26.COV2.S vaccine versus placebo. Source of these receptors: a person aged 18 to 59 who received the Ad26.COV2.S COVID-19 vaccine or a placebo.

The J gene is TRBJ2-7, the V gene TRBV6-6; TRBD1 might be the D (6 bases). The CDR3 has 13 residues. Germline CDR1 MNHNY, CDR2 SVGAGI (reference sequence). V gave up 5 bases and J gave up 5 bases, with 13 bases separating them. In DNA, the CDR3 is TGTGCCAGCAGTACGGACAGTGGCCACGAGCAGTACTTC. This gives the protein CASSTDSGHEQYF.

The rearrangement links TRBV27 to TRBJ2-1, with 11 bases lining up with TRBD1. The V segment lost 6 bases and the J segment 2 bases; nucleotides outside the gene matches: 3. Germline assignment: CDR1 MNHEY and CDR2 SMNVEV (reference sequence). The CDR3 contains 15 residues. The CDR3 loop reads CASSLGQGAYNEQFF. The CDR3 DNA reads as TGTGCCAGCAGCCTGGGACAGGGGGCCTACAATGAGCAGTTCTTC.